These T cell receptor beta chains were read from a single sample in a study of blood T cell repertoires in COVID-19. Profiled with immunoSEQ multiplex PCR; TCRdb holds only in-frame clones, not every one. The data show 350,000 to 500,000 clones, roughly 84% seen once. Sample: PBMCs or T cells enriched from blood (not recorded which). These receptors were collected from a woman aged 18-35 years who had been exposed to COVID-19. Each CDR3 is given with its conserved first and last residue. The D gene is left open where the match is weak. Size is stated for part of the rows, as once, few or many counts, or as a class when the clone is expanded.

j_call clone_size d_call v_call cdr3_aa cdr3_nt
TRBJ1-5 once NA TRBV6-5 CASSYSEGQPQHF TGTGCCAGCAGTTACTCGGAGGGACAGCCCCAGCATTTT
TRBJ2-1 NA TRBD2 TRBV18 CASSPRTSGGAGHEQFF TGTGCCAGCTCACCGCGGACTAGCGGGGGGGCCGGCCATGAGCAGTTCTTC
TRBJ1-3 NA TRBD1 TRBV4-2 CASSQETGGGSGNTIYF TGTGCCAGCAGCCAAGAGACAGGGGGAGGCTCTGGAAACACCATATATTTT
TRBJ2-3 NA NA TRBV7-8 CASSFRLVTTDTQYF TGTGCCAGCAGCTTCCGACTAGTTACCACAGATACGCAGTATTTT
TRBJ1-6 NA NA TRBV5-4 CASSLSGQGSYNSPLHF TGTGCCAGCAGCTTATCGGGTCAAGGCTCCTATAATTCACCCCTCCACTTT
TRBJ2-7 NA NA TRBV27 CASSSSLPNDEQYF TGTGCCAGCAGTTCCTCCCTCCCTAACGACGAGCAGTACTTC
TRBJ1-2 NA NA TRBV5-4 CASSVTANYGYTF TGTGCCAGCAGCGTGACAGCTAACTATGGCTACACCTTC
TRBJ1-2 NA TRBD1 TRBV19 CASSPQGAEFYGYTF TGTGCCAGTAGCCCACAGGGGGCCGAATTCTATGGCTACACCTTC
TRBJ2-7 NA TRBD2 TRBV12-3/TRBV12-4 CASSLGTTYEQYF TGTGCCAGCAGCCTCGGGACTACCTACGAGCAGTACTTC
TRBJ1-2 NA TRBD1 TRBV6-5 CASRQNRGRLDGYTF TGTGCCAGCAGACAAAACAGGGGGCGCTTAGATGGCTACACCTTC
TRBJ1-1 NA NA TRBV7-9 CATVPNPGSTEAFF TGTGCCACGGTGCCCAACCCGGGGAGCACTGAAGCTTTCTTT
TRBJ2-7 NA TRBD2 TRBV4-2 CASSQTGLGHEQYF TGTGCCAGCAGCCAAACGGGACTAGGGCACGAGCAGTACTTC
TRBJ2-5 NA TRBD1 TRBV2 CARRGQGKETQYF TGTGCCAGAAGGGGACAGGGAAAAGAGACCCAGTACTTC
TRBJ1-5 NA NA TRBV6-2/TRBV6-3 CASSSGQPQHF TGTGCCAGCAGTTCAGGTCAGCCCCAGCATTTT
TRBJ1-1 NA NA TRBV5-1 CASSLTGGEGSTEAFF TGCGCCAGCAGCTTGACTGGGGGCGAGGGAAGCACTGAAGCTTTCTTT
TRBJ2-7 NA TRBD2 TRBV5-1 CASSFGLAGASGVQYF TGCGCCAGCAGCTTTGGACTAGCGGGGGCCTCTGGGGTGCAGTACTTC
TRBJ1-5 NA NA TRBV7-9 CASSLDPGQPQHF TGTGCCAGCAGCTTAGACCCCGGTCAGCCCCAGCATTTT
TRBJ1-4 NA NA TRBV11-2 CASSASGEKLFF TGTGCCAGCAGCGCCTCGGGTGAAAAACTGTTTTTT
TRBJ2-3 NA NA TRBV4-1 CASSQDQSGSTDTQYF TGCGCCAGCAGCCAAGATCAATCAGGGAGCACAGATACGCAGTATTTT
TRBJ1-5 NA NA TRBV2 CASRDYSNQPQHF TGTGCCAGCAGGGACTATAGCAATCAGCCCCAGCATTTT
TRBJ2-7 once TRBD1 TRBV6-5 CASGTGSGAYEQYF TGTGCCAGCGGGACAGGGTCTGGGGCCTACGAGCAGTACTTC
TRBJ1-2 few TRBD1 TRBV11-2 CASSRTGTGGDGYTF TGTGCCAGCAGCCGGACCGGGACAGGGGGGGATGGCTACACCTTC
TRBJ2-1 once TRBD1 TRBV4-2 CASSPGQGNNEQFF TGTGCCAGCAGCCCGGGACAGGGTAACAATGAGCAGTTCTTC
TRBJ1-1 NA NA TRBV5-1 CASMGTMNTEAFF TGCGCCAGCATGGGGACAATGAACACTGAAGCTTTCTTT
TRBJ1-2 NA TRBD1 TRBV24-1 CATSDTGQGAYGYTF TGTGCCACCAGTGACACCGGACAGGGGGCCTATGGCTACACCTTC
TRBJ1-2 many NA TRBV7-9 CASSLQGLGYTF TGTGCCAGCAGCTTACAGGGGCTTGGCTACACCTTC
TRBJ1-1 NA TRBD1 TRBV7-3 CASSSQGDTEAFF TGTGCCAGCAGCTCACAGGGGGACACTGAAGCTTTCTTT
TRBJ1-3 NA NA TRBV7-9 CASSPTGVENGNTIYF TGTGCCAGCAGCCCTACCGGGGTGGAGAACGGAAACACCATATATTTT
TRBJ2-5 NA NA TRBV7-6 CASSLTLTVVGETQYF TGTGCCAGCAGCTTAACCTTGACAGTGGTGGGGGAGACCCAGTACTTC
TRBJ2-1 NA NA TRBV4-1 CASSRTGSNYNEQFF TGCGCCAGCAGCCGAACGGGTTCTAACTACAATGAGCAGTTCTTC
TRBJ2-2 NA NA TRBV6-4 CASSDGLTGELFF TGTGCCAGCAGTGACGGCTTAACCGGGGAGCTGTTTTTT
TRBJ2-7 NA TRBD1 TRBV15 CATSRDGTDPPYEQYF TGTGCCACCAGCAGAGATGGGACAGATCCTCCCTACGAGCAGTACTTC
TRBJ1-6 NA NA TRBV5-4 CASSLELNSPLHF TGTGCCAGCAGCTTGGAACTAAATTCACCCCTCCACTTT
TRBJ2-7 once TRBD1 TRBV27 CASGRTGVEQYF TGTGCCAGCGGAAGGACAGGGGTTGAGCAGTACTTC
TRBJ2-1 NA NA TRBV27 CASSSGTLLYNEQFF TGTGCCAGCAGCTCGGGGACTCTCCTCTACAATGAGCAGTTCTTC
TRBJ2-1 NA TRBD2 TRBV6-1 CASSGLAGGSYNEQFF TGTGCCAGCAGTGGACTAGCGGGGGGTTCCTACAATGAGCAGTTCTTC
TRBJ2-1 NA TRBD2 TRBV5-1 CASSNTGTSSYNEQFF TGCGCCAGCAGCAATACCGGGACTAGCTCCTACAATGAGCAGTTCTTC
TRBJ2-7 NA NA TRBV28 CASSQSGGQKQYF TGTGCCAGCAGCCAGTCCGGGGGACAGAAACAGTACTTC
TRBJ1-6 NA TRBD1 TRBV6-1 CASSERTGGNSPLHF TGTGCCAGCAGTGAACGGACAGGGGGGAATTCACCCCTCCACTTT
TRBJ2-2 NA TRBD2 TRBV5-5 CASSLTSGYTGELFF TGTGCCAGCAGCTTGACTAGCGGCTACACCGGGGAGCTGTTTTTT
TRBJ2-1 NA NA TRBV29-1 CSVVVGGNNEQFF TGCAGCGTTGTAGTCGGCGGTAACAATGAGCAGTTCTTC
TRBJ2-7 NA TRBD1 TRBV5-8 CASSPSGTGSYEQYF TGTGCCAGCAGCCCGAGTGGGACAGGGTCCTACGAGCAGTACTTC
TRBJ2-3 NA TRBD2 TRBV5-5 CASSTKPGLAPADTQYF TGTGCCAGCAGCACAAAACCGGGACTAGCGCCCGCAGATACGCAGTATTTT
TRBJ1-3 NA TRBD1 TRBV2 CASRDRGLSGNTIYF TGTGCCAGCAGGGACAGGGGATTATCTGGAAACACCATATATTTT
TRBJ1-6 NA NA TRBV19 CASSVGASGDWDSPLHF TGTGCCAGTAGTGTAGGGGCCTCGGGGGATTGGGATTCACCCCTCCACTTT
TRBJ1-1 NA NA TRBV20-1 CSAILRTEAFF TGCAGTGCTATACTTCGCACTGAAGCTTTCTTT
TRBJ1-2 NA NA TRBV18 CASSANYGYTF TGTGCCAGCTCCGCTAACTATGGCTACACCTTC
TRBJ1-3 NA TRBD1 TRBV5-1 CASSLVGQLSGNTIYF TGCGCCAGCAGCTTGGTGGGACAGCTCTCTGGAAACACCATATATTTT
TRBJ2-1 NA NA TRBV6-5 CASRPLVASYNEQFF TGTGCCAGCAGGCCACTAGTCGCCTCCTACAATGAGCAGTTCTTC
TRBJ2-5 NA NA TRBV3-1/TRBV3-2 CASIQQGRETQYF TGTGCCAGCATCCAGCAGGGGCGGGAGACCCAGTACTTC
TRBJ1-1 once NA TRBV3-1/TRBV3-2 CASSQVQGGAFF TGTGCCAGCAGCCAAGTACAGGGTGGGGCTTTCTTT
TRBJ1-6 few TRBD1 TRBV13 CASREIEGAGNSPLHF TGTGCCAGCAGAGAAATCGAGGGGGCAGGGAATTCACCCCTCCACTTT
TRBJ2-7 once NA TRBV27 CASSLSSGSYEQYF TGTGCCAGCAGTTTATCTTCCGGGAGTTACGAGCAGTACTTC
TRBJ2-7 NA NA TRBV7-2 CASSLNAQAYEQYF TGTGCCAGCAGCTTAAACGCGCAGGCCTACGAGCAGTACTTC
TRBJ1-6 NA NA TRBV30 CAWSVNWGGNSPLHF TGTGCCTGGAGTGTAAATTGGGGGGGAAATTCACCCCTCCACTTT